The 13 T cell receptor beta chains below come from one sample, sequenced in a study of T cell responses to AZD1222 COVID-19 vaccine. Repertoires were generated with immunoSEQ multiplex PCR, while TCRdb's copy carries only in-frame clones and drops some. The table has 60,000 to 85,000 clones, about 85% seen once. The specimen comprised peripheral blood, sampled on day 0 of AZD1222 vaccination. The receptor source for this set is an adult in good health.

This rearrangement joins TRBV5-1 to TRBJ2-2; unclear D gene. V was trimmed by 3 bases and J by 4 bases, leaving 13 bases between them. CDR1 SGHRS and CDR2 YFSETQ come from the germline V gene. There are 15 residues in the CDR3. The CDR3 sequence: CASSWGVFGTGELFF. The CDR3 DNA is TGCGCCAGCAGCTGGGGTGTATTTGGCACCGGGGAGCTGTTTTTT.

The chain is built from TRBV5-6 and TRBJ1-4, with 7 nucleotides matching TRBD1. V shed 2 bases, J shed 5 bases, and the junction held 6 bases outside the gene matches. Looked up from germline, CDR1 is SGHDT and CDR2 is YYEEEE. This CDR3 has 15 residues. This CDR3 reads CASSLVDRENEKLFF. In DNA, the CDR3 is TGTGCCAGCAGCTTAGTAGACAGGGAGAATGAAAAACTGTTTTTT.

The chain carries TRBV18 and TRBJ1-6; D possibly corresponds to TRBD1 (6 bases). Germline CDR1 KGHSH, CDR2 LQKENI. V was clipped by 4 bases and J by 6 bases, with 13 bases between them. CDR3 length: 15 residues. CDR3 sequence: CASSQDSRANSPLHF. The CDR3 nucleotides read TGTGCCAGCTCACAGGACAGCAGAGCTAATTCACCCCTCCACTTT.

This clone was picked up a small number of times. The genes are TRBV5-1 and TRBJ1-2; 7 positions agree with TRBD1. Germline CDR1 is SGHRS and CDR2 is YFSETQ. Germline trimming cut 4 bases from V and 5 bases from J; bases unmatched to any gene: 11. This CDR3 region has 15 residues. CDR3 sequence reads: CASSPQGGLGYGYTF. The CDR3 DNA is TGCGCCAGCAGCCCCCAGGGGGGGTTAGGGTATGGCTACACCTTC.

The rearrangement uses TRBV5-1 and TRBJ2-1; 8 positions match TRBD2. The CDR3 loop spans 16 amino acids. The germline V gene encodes CDR1 SGHRS and CDR2 YFSETQ. V gave up 5 bases and J gave up 8 bases; unmatched junction bases: 15. The CDR3 DNA is TGCGCCAGCAGTACTGGACGGAGCGGGAGTGGAGATGAGCAGTTCTTC. This translates into CASSTGRSGSGDEQFF.

The chain carries TRBV7-3 and TRBJ1-2, with 9 bases lining up with TRBD1. Germline CDR1 reads SGHTA; CDR2 reads FQGTGA. The trim removed 4 bases at V and 4 bases at J, leaving 19 bases unmatched. This CDR3 is built from 19 residues. This CDR3 is CASSYPEVRDRDGIYGYTF. CDR3 bases: TGTGCCAGCAGCTATCCAGAAGTCCGGGACAGGGATGGGATCTATGGCTACACCTTC.

The rearrangement uses TRBV10-3 and TRBJ1-1; D is unclear. Germline-derived CDR1 and CDR2 are ENHRY and SYGVKD. Trimming took off 3 bases at V and 0 bases at J, with 8 bases between the two ends. CDR3 size: 14 residues. This chain's CDR3 is CAISDGPMNTEAFF. CDR3 bases: TGTGCCATCAGTGACGGACCTATGAACACTGAAGCTTTCTTT.

The chain employs TRBV5-1 and TRBJ2-3; D ambiguous. Germline-derived CDR1 and CDR2 are SGHRS and YFSETQ. This CDR3 has 15 residues. V dropped 1 base and J dropped 2 bases, with 11 bases sitting between them. CDR3 in amino acids: CASSLIAGITDTQYF. CDR3 DNA: TGCGCCAGCAGCTTGATAGCCGGCATCACAGATACGCAGTATTTT.

This chain uses TRBV7-2 with TRBJ2-7; D possibly corresponds to TRBD2 (5 bases). The length of the CDR3 is 13 residues. The V gene's germline CDR1 is SGHTA and CDR2 FQGNSA. Trimming removed 8 bases from V and 1 base from J, with 12 bases in between. CDR3 DNA sequence: TGTGCCAGCCTGTTGGGCGGGTCCTACGAGCAGTACTTC. Translated: CASLLGGSYEQYF.

The chain recombines TRBV5-5 with TRBJ2-1; 10 positions agree with TRBD2. This CDR3 is 15 amino acids long. In germline, CDR1 is SGHKS, CDR2 YYEKEE (reference sequence). Unmatched junction bases numbered 4, after V lost 5 bases and J lost 2 bases. CDR3 amino acids: CASSWTSGAYNEQFF. CDR3 sequence (DNA): TGTGCCAGCAGTTGGACTAGCGGAGCCTACAATGAGCAGTTCTTC.

The chain carries TRBV9 and TRBJ2-3; D unresolved. V was clipped by 2 bases and J by 2 bases, with 9 bases between them. Germline-derived CDR1 and CDR2 are SGDLS and YYNGEE. The CDR3 length is 14 residues. The CDR3 reads CASSVLLNTDTQYF. In nucleotides, the CDR3 is TGTGCCAGCAGCGTCCTCTTGAACACAGATACGCAGTATTTT.

The V gene is TRBV12-5, the J gene TRBJ2-5; 10 nucleotides match TRBD2. Germline lookup yields CDR1 LGHNT and CDR2 FRNRAP. This CDR3 has 13 residues. Unmatched junction bases numbered 1, after V lost 8 bases and J lost 1 base. The CDR3 bases are TGTGCTAGTTTAGCGGGGGGCCAAGAGACCCAGTACTTC. Translation gives CASLAGGQETQYF.

This clone was seen a handful of times. The gene calls are TRBV16 and TRBJ2-7; 8 nucleotides line up with TRBD2. V gave up 8 bases and J gave up 2 bases; unmatched junction bases: 11. This CDR3 has 15 amino acids. The V gene's germline CDR1 is KGHSY and CDR2 FQNENV. The CDR3 is CASAGRGVHPYEQYF. The CDR3 DNA sequence: TGTGCCAGCGCGGGGCGGGGGGTCCATCCCTACGAGCAGTACTTC.